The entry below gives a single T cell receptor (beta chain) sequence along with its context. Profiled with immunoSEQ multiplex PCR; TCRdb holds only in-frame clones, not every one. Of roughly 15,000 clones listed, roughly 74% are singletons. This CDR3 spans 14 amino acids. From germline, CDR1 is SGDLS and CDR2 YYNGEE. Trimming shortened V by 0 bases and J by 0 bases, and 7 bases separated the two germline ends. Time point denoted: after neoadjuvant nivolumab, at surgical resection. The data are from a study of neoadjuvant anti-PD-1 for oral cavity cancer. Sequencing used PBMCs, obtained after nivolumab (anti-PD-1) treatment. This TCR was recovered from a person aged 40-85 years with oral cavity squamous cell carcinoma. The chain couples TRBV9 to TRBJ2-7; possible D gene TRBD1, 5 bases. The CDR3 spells CASSVGQSSYEQYF. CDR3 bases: TGTGCCAGCAGCGTAGGACAGAGCTCCTACGAGCAGTACTTC.